This T cell receptor (beta chain) originates from a study of blood T cell repertoires in COVID-19. Study at large: The samples span acute and convalescent COVID-19 from the United States, Italy and Spain. Nucleic acid was either cDNA or gDNA, and it came from T cells, B-cell-depleted T cells, or PBMCs.

Between the trimmed V and J ends, which lost 0 bases and 1 base, there was a span of 11 bases. The CDR3 is made up of 15 amino acids. Germline-derived CDR1 and CDR2 are SGHDT and YYEEEE. Those enrolled in Seattle joined during active infection and were followed longitudinally afterward. The method was immunoSEQ multiplex PCR; TCRdb's version includes in-frame clones alone and lacks a portion of them. The data contain roughly 260,000 clones, about 91% of them singletons. The receptor was isolated from a person aged 18 to 30 with COVID-19, enrolled during active disease. The specimen sequenced was peripheral blood. J is TRBJ2-7 and V is TRBV5-6; D is unresolved. The CDR3 DNA reads TGTGCCAGCAGCTTGGGGATTGGAGCGTCCTACGAGCAGTACTTC. Its translation: CASSLGIGASYEQYF. The variable domain in full, completed from reference TRBV5-6 and TRBJ2-7, reads DAGVTQSPTHLIKTRGQQVTLRCSPKSGHDTVSWYQQALGQGPQFIFQYYEEEERQRGNFPDRFSGHQFPNYSSELNVNALLLGDSALYLCASSLGIGASYEQYFGPGTRLTVT.